The next 14 T cell receptor beta chains were all read from a single sample in a study of T-cell reconstitution after alpha-beta-depleted transplantation in children. During its preparation, the TCRbeta library received unique molecular identifiers. TCRdb ran MiXCR on the PCR reads and lists one entry per CDR3 protein. The table shows 200,000 to 250,000 distinct CDR3 sequences, with just under 8.5% occurring only once. The sample was PBMCs, mostly from graft donor cells, taken 180 days after TCRalphabeta/CD19-depleted stem cell transplant. These receptors came from a male patient under 18 who had a stem cell transplant for acute lymphoblastic leukemia, so the T cells may come from the graft donor.

In its sample, this clonotype was seen many times. In nucleotides, the CDR3 is TGCAGTGCTACCCGCGGGGGGCTCCACAATGAGCAGTTCTTC. This translates into CSATRGGLHNEQFF. This chain connects TRBV20-1 to TRBJ2-1; 8 bases are shared with TRBD2. The CDR3 contains 14 residues. The V segment lost 4 bases and the J segment 5 bases; nucleotides outside the gene matches: 7. Germline V CDR1 and CDR2: DFQATT, SNEGSKA (reference sequence).

This clonotype was seen many times. The chain employs TRBV5-5 and TRBJ1-2; a possible D gene is TRBD1 (6 bases). CDR3 length equals 14 residues. CDR1 is SGHKS, CDR2 YYEKEE, per germline (reference sequence). The V end was cut by 4 bases, the J end by 3 bases, with 13 bases between. CDR3 sequence reads: CASSTEAGDYGYTF. The DNA for the CDR3 is TGTGCCAGCAGCACCGAGGCAGGGGACTATGGCTACACCTTC.

This clonotype was recorded at least ten times. This chain connects TRBV7-3 to TRBJ2-7, with D unresolved. Germline CDR1 SGHTA, CDR2 FQGTGA. Trimming pared 2 bases from V and 5 bases from J, leaving 10 bases between. The CDR3 is made up of 13 amino acids. CDR3 bases: TGTGCCAGCAGCTTATTTGGGTGGAACGAGCAGTACTTC. This encodes CASSLFGWNEQYF.

This clonotype was detected many times. This chain links TRBV21-1 with TRBJ2-1; the table assigns TRBD1, which was not confirmed against the DNA. TRBV21-1 is a pseudogene segment. The length of the CDR3 is 18 residues. The chain's CDR3 is CASSKPPLRDREGNEQFF. The CDR3 DNA follows: TGTGCCAGCAGCAAGCCTCCACTTAGGGACAGGGAGGGCAATGAGCAGTTCTTC.

To note about this clonotype: This may be a read error: a much more frequent sequence differs by one nucleotide. Written as DNA, the CDR3 is TGCAGTGCTAGAGTGTTGGGGGACAAAAACATTCAGTACTTC. The encoded protein is CSARVLGDKNIQYF. V is TRBV20-1 and J is TRBJ2-4; D may correspond to TRBD1 or TRBD2 (5 bases each). This CDR3 region has 14 residues. Trimming shortened V by 1 base and J by 3 bases, and 10 bases separated the two germline ends. Germline V lookup: CDR1 DFQATT, CDR2 SNEGSKA (reference sequence).

Many counts were recorded for this clonotype. The chain uses TRBV20-1 and TRBJ2-7, with no clear D. Germline loops: CDR1 DFQATT, CDR2 SNEGSKA (reference sequence). V lost 6 bases and J 5 bases, leaving 8 bases between the germline ends. The CDR3 length is 10 residues. In nucleotides, the CDR3 is TGCAGTGCACAAGCAGACGAGCAGTACTTC. As protein: CSAQADEQYF.

This clonotype was observed many times. The V and J genes are TRBV4-1 and TRBJ1-1; weak D call: TRBD1 (5 bases). CDR3 length: 15 residues. Germline-derived CDR1 and CDR2 are MGHRA and YSYEKL. The V end lost 2 bases, the J end lost 1 base, and 11 bases lay between the germline ends. The CDR3 bases are TGCGCCAGCAGCCAATCTCATACAGGGAACACTGAAGCTTTCTTT. This gives the protein CASSQSHTGNTEAFF.

V and J are TRBV2 and TRBJ1-1; 7 bases line up with TRBD1. The germline gives CDR1 SNHLY, CDR2 FYNNEI. V was pared by 3 bases and J by 1 base, with 2 bases of the junction left unmatched. CDR3 length equals 14 residues. The DNA of the CDR3 is TGTGCCAGCAGTGAGGACAGGAGGAACACTGAAGCTTTCTTT. This codes for CASSEDRRNTEAFF.

The table lists this clonotype with many counts. The chain couples TRBV11-3 to TRBJ2-1, with 15 bases that match TRBD2. After removal of 3 bases from V and 4 bases from J, the junction contained 10 bases not matched to a gene. Germline V CDR1 and CDR2: SGHNT, YENEEA. The CDR3 has 19 amino acids. This CDR3 is CASSFNGLAGGPTYNEQFF. CDR3 coding DNA: TGTGCCAGCAGCTTTAACGGACTAGCGGGGGGGCCTACTTACAATGAGCAGTTCTTC.

This clonotype was observed many times. The V gene is TRBV3-1, the J gene TRBJ2-7, with TRBD2 identical over 14 bases. The CDR3 extends over 21 amino acids. J lost 0 bases, V lost 2 bases, and 15 bases had no gene match. The germline CDR1 and CDR2 sequences are LGHDT and YNNKEL (reference sequence). In DNA form, the CDR3 reads TGTGCCAGCAGCCAACGAATTGGGACTAGCGGGAGAATTAGGAGCTCCTACGAGCAGTACTTC. Amino acid sequence: CASSQRIGTSGRIRSSYEQYF.

Notes on this clonotype: A much larger clone differs by one base, so this may be a read error. CDR3 DNA sequence: TGTGCCAGCAGTTTATCTGGGGCTGGCTACACCTTC. Its protein product is CASSLSGAGYTF. The V and J genes are TRBV28 and TRBJ1-2, with TRBD1 as a possible D gene (5 bases). V dropped 1 base and J dropped 7 bases, with 7 bases sitting between them. The germline gives CDR1 MDHEN, CDR2 SYDVKM. This CDR3 contains 12 residues.

This clonotype was recorded at least ten times. The chain combines TRBV12-3 or TRBV12-4 with TRBJ2-3; D may correspond to TRBD1 or TRBD2 (7 bases each). The CDR3 runs to 16 residues. V was pared by 4 bases and J by 1 base, with 15 bases between. For the CDR3, the DNA is TGTGCCAGCAGTTACCTACAGGGGAGGGGCACAGATACGCAGTATTTT. It encodes CASSYLQGRGTDTQYF.

This clonotype occurred many times. The V and J genes are TRBV7-2 and TRBJ1-3; TRBD1 might be the D (5 bases). Germline V gene lookup returns CDR1 SGHTA and CDR2 FQGNSA. V was clipped by 3 bases and J by 4 bases, with 16 bases between them. The CDR3 has 16 residues. The CDR3 is CASSFPARGDGNTIYF. CDR3 nucleotide sequence: TGTGCCAGCAGCTTCCCCGCCCGGGGGGACGGAAACACCATATATTTT.

This clonotype was detected many times. V gene TRBV5-1 combines with J gene TRBJ2-3; 13 nucleotides align to TRBD2. Germline-derived CDR1 and CDR2 are SGHRS and YFSETQ. V lost 3 bases to trimming and J lost 4 bases; unmatched junction nucleotides: 2. This CDR3 region has 15 residues. The CDR3 DNA reads TGCGCCAGCAGCTCCGGGACTAGCGGGGCAGATACGCAGTATTTT. Translated, it gives CASSSGTSGADTQYF.